The sequence of this T cell receptor (beta chain) was determined in a study of blood T cell repertoires in COVID-19. Study-level information: Collection of acute and convalescent COVID-19 samples took place in the United States, Italy and Spain.

V was trimmed by 0 bases and J by 4 bases, leaving 3 bases between them. Germline V gene data show CDR1 as LNHDA and CDR2 as SQIVND (reference sequence). This CDR3 spans 12 amino acids. Here immunoSEQ multiplex PCR was the method, and the copy in TCRdb shows in-frame clones only, minus some. In the table there are approximately 530,000 clones, around nine tenths of which are singletons. Seattle researchers signed up patients amid active infection and tracked them longitudinally. The sequencing input was peripheral blood. This TCR came from a woman between 45 and 60 years old with COVID-19, enrolled during active disease. The chain joins TRBV19 to TRBJ1-2, with D uncertain. CDR3: CASSIESYGYTF. The CDR3 DNA reads as TGTGCCAGTAGTATAGAGAGCTATGGCTACACCTTC.